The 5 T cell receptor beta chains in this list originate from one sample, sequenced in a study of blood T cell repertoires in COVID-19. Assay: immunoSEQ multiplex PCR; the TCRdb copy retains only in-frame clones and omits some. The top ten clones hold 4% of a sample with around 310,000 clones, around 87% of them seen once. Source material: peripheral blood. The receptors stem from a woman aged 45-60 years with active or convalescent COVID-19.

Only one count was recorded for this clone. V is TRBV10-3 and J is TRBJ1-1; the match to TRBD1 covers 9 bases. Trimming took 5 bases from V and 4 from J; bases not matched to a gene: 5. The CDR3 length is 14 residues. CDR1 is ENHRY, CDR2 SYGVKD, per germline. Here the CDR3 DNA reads TGTGCCATCAGTCCGGGACAGGGACCCACTGAAGCTTTCTTT. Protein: CAISPGQGPTEAFF.

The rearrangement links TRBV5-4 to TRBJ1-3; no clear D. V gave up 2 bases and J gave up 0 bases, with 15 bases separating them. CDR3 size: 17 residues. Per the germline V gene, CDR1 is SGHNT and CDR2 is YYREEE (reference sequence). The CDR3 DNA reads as TGTGCCAGCAGCTTTGAGGGCAGGCTCGGCTCTGGAAACACCATATATTTT. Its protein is CASSFEGRLGSGNTIYF.

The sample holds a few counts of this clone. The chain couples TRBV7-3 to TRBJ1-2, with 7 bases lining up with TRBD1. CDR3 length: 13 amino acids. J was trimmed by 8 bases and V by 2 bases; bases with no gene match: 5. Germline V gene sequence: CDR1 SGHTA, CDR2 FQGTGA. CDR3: CASSLGDRDGYTF. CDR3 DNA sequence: TGTGCCAGCAGCTTAGGTGACAGGGACGGCTACACCTTC.

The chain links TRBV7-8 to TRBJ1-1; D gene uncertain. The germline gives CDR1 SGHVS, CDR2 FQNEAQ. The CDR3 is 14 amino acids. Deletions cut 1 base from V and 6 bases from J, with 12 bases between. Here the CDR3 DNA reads TGTGCCAGCAGCTTAGAGCGCGGGAGGGCTGAAGCTTTCTTT. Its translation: CASSLERGRAEAFF.

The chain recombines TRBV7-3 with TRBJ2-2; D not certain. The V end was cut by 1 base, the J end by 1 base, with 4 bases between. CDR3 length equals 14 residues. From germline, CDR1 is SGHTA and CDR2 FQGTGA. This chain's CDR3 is CASSLNRNTGELFF. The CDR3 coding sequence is TGTGCCAGCAGCTTAAATCGGAACACCGGGGAGCTGTTTTTT.